The 26 T cell receptor beta chains reported below all come from one sample, sequenced in a study of blood T cell repertoires in COVID-19. Assay used: immunoSEQ multiplex PCR; TCRdb lists only in-frame clones, some missing. The data contain fewer than 400,000 clones, about nine tenths of them singletons. The sequenced material came from peripheral blood. These receptors came from a woman aged 25 to 39 with COVID-19, enrolled during active disease.

This clone was detected only once. The chain is built from TRBV5-1 and TRBJ2-3; D uncertain. The germline V and J ends were trimmed by 4 bases and 4 bases, with 10 bases remaining between them. Germline CDR1 and CDR2: SGHRS and YFSETQ. The CDR3 is 13 residues long. The CDR3 protein is CASSPIQADTQYF. CDR3 bases: TGCGCCAGCAGCCCGATACAAGCAGATACGCAGTATTTT.

This chain links TRBV5-1 with TRBJ1-6; maybe TRBD1 (6 bases). The ends were cut back, 2 bases at V and 6 bases at J, with 9 bases in the middle. The germline V gene encodes CDR1 SGHRS and CDR2 YFSETQ. The CDR3 spans 14 residues. CDR3 in amino acids: CASSLTGTNSPLHF. DNA of the CDR3: TGCGCCAGCAGCTTAACAGGGACTAATTCACCCCTCCACTTT.

The rearrangement joins TRBV7-9 to TRBJ1-6; D is unclear. CDR1 SEHNR and CDR2 FQNEAQ come from the germline V gene (reference sequence). The V end lost 4 bases, the J end lost 8 bases, and 9 bases lay between the germline ends. This CDR3 spans 13 amino acids. The CDR3 DNA follows: TGTGCCAGCAGCTCAAACCAGTATTCACCCCTCCACTTT. It encodes CASSSNQYSPLHF. The whole variable domain, filled in from reference TRBV7-9 and TRBJ1-6, reads DTGVSQNPRHKITKRGQNVTFRCDPISEHNRLYWYRQTLGQGPEFLTYFQNEAQLEKSRLLSDRFSAERPKGSFSTLEIQRTEQGDSAMYLCASSSNQYSPLHFGNGTRLTVT.

This clone was counted a single time. This chain uses TRBV28 with TRBJ2-1, with D possibly TRBD2 on 6 matching bases. Trimming removed 7 bases from V and 9 bases from J, with 19 bases in between. Germline assignment: CDR1 MDHEN and CDR2 SYDVKM. This CDR3 has 14 amino acids. The CDR3 bases are TGTGCCAGCACTCTATCCGGGAGCCGGCGTGAGCAGTTCTTC. This codes for CASTLSGSRREQFF. The full variable domain, in which reference TRBV28 and TRBJ2-1 provide the parts outside the CDR3, is DVKVTQSSRYLVKRTGEKVFLECVQDMDHENMFWYRQDPGLGLRLIYFSYDVKMKEKGDIPEGYSVSREKKERFSLILESASTNQTSMYLCASTLSGSRREQFFGPGTRLTVL.

This clone was seen a single time. The genes are TRBV18 and TRBJ1-1, with a possible D match to TRBD1 (6 bases). Germline values: CDR1 KGHSH, CDR2 LQKENI. This CDR3 spans 15 amino acids. V was pared by 1 base and J by 3 bases, with 12 bases between. The CDR3 here is CASSPLGQSYTEAFF. In DNA form, the CDR3 reads TGTGCCAGCTCACCACTAGGACAGTCTTACACTGAAGCTTTCTTT. The entire variable domain, with the rest obtained from reference TRBV18 and TRBJ1-1, is as follows: NAGVMQNPRHLVRRRGQEARLRCSPMKGHSHVYWYRQLPEEGLKFMVYLQKENIIDESGMPKERFSAEFPKEGPSILRIQQVVRGDSAAYFCASSPLGQSYTEAFFGQGTRLTVV.

The chain carries TRBV28 and TRBJ1-6; the match to TRBD1 covers 9 bases. In germline, CDR1 is MDHEN, CDR2 SYDVKM. The CDR3 length is 15 residues. Trimming took 5 bases from V and 10 from J; bases not matched to a gene: 9. The CDR3 region is CASSQGDRDGSPLHF. The CDR3 DNA follows: TGTGCCAGCAGTCAAGGGGACAGGGATGGCTCACCCCTCCACTTT.

The chain combines TRBV7-2 with TRBJ1-1, with D possibly TRBD1 on 5 matching bases. This CDR3 is 17 amino acids long. Germline loops: CDR1 SGHTA, CDR2 FQGNSA. V lost 2 bases and J 1 base, leaving 17 bases between the germline ends. CDR3 DNA: TGTGCCAGCAGCTTAAGTCCAGCCCGACAGAGGAACACTGAAGCTTTCTTT. Protein: CASSLSPARQRNTEAFF.

This clone came up once. V is TRBV5-6 and J is TRBJ1-2; the D gene is possibly TRBD1 (6 bases). CDR1 is SGHDT and CDR2 is YYEEEE in the germline V gene. The CDR3 is 13 residues long. The V end lost 1 base, the J end lost 8 bases, and 12 bases lay between the germline ends. The CDR3 protein is CASSLTTGRGYTF. CDR3 nucleotide sequence: TGTGCCAGCAGCTTGACTACAGGGAGAGGCTACACCTTC.

In this sample, this clone turned up a few times. This rearrangement joins TRBV5-1 to TRBJ1-1; a weak D match, TRBD1 (6 bases). The V gene lost 0 bases and the J gene lost 9 bases, with 12 bases spanning the gap. The CDR3 has 13 amino acids. Germline CDR1 SGHRS, CDR2 YFSETQ. CDR3 nucleotides: TGCGCCAGCAGCTTGGATAATGACAGGCAAGCTTTCTTT. Translated, it gives CASSLDNDRQAFF.

This clone was observed a single time. The same CDR3 can be traced to other DNA sequences in this sample. The chain recombines TRBV5-1 with TRBJ1-2, with TRBD1 matching 8 bases. From germline, CDR1 is SGHRS and CDR2 YFSETQ. V was pared by 0 bases and J by 3 bases, with 4 bases of the junction left unmatched. The CDR3 has 15 residues. The CDR3 here is CASSLGPGGDYGYTF. CDR3 nucleotides: TGCGCCAGCAGCTTGGGTCCAGGGGGCGACTATGGCTACACCTTC.

J is TRBJ2-7 and V is TRBV9, with 7 bases lining up with TRBD1. Germline V gives CDR1 SGDLS, CDR2 YYNGEE. Trimming at V came to 0 bases and at J to 5 bases, leaving 5 bases not matched to a gene. The CDR3 length is 14 residues. CDR3 loop: CASSVVGGIDEQYF. In nucleotides, the CDR3 is TGTGCCAGCAGCGTAGTAGGGGGCATCGACGAGCAGTACTTC.

This clone has a handful of counts. This chain links TRBV13 with TRBJ2-1; no definite D call. Germline V gives CDR1 PRHDT, CDR2 FYEKMQ (reference sequence). Trimming took 0 bases from V and 2 from J, leaving 11 bases between them. CDR3 length equals 16 residues. This CDR3 is CASSLGLSAAYNEQFF. The CDR3 DNA reads TGTGCCAGCAGCTTAGGCCTCAGCGCCGCCTACAATGAGCAGTTCTTC.

The rearrangement joins TRBV7-2 to TRBJ2-1, with TRBD2 matching 16 bases. The CDR3 is made up of 16 amino acids. CDR1 is SGHTA, CDR2 FQGNSA, per germline. After removal of 4 bases from V and 9 bases from J, the junction contained 6 bases not matched to a gene. The CDR3 DNA is TGTGCCAGCAGCTCCGGGACTAGCGGGGGGGCCTTTGAGCAGTTCTTC. It specifies CASSSGTSGGAFEQFF.

The chain uses TRBV2 and TRBJ2-1; D may be TRBD2 (5 bases). The V gene's germline CDR1 is SNHLY and CDR2 FYNNEI. V gave up 6 bases and J gave up 6 bases, with 18 bases separating them. The CDR3 is made up of 15 amino acids. CDR3 amino acids: CASSRSSLSPNEQFF. CDR3 nucleotides: TGTGCCAGCAGCCGTTCTAGCCTTTCCCCCAATGAGCAGTTCTTC. Full variable domain (rest looked up from reference TRBV2 and TRBJ2-1): EPEVTQTPSHQVTQMGQEVILRCVPISNHLYFYWYRQILGQKVEFLVSFYNNEISEKSEIFDDQFSVERPDGSNFTLKIRSTKLEDSAMYFCASSRSSLSPNEQFFGPGTRLTVL.

The rearrangement joins TRBV12-3 or TRBV12-4 to TRBJ2-3; D is unresolved. This CDR3 spans 11 amino acids. Trimming left V 10 bases short and J 4 bases short, with 9 bases between. The CDR3 DNA follows: TGTGCCACCGCGGTGGCAGATACGCAGTATTTT. The encoded protein is CATAVADTQYF.

The rearrangement joins TRBV10-3 to TRBJ2-3, with 9 positions matching TRBD1. The V gene end was trimmed by 6 bases and the J gene end by 2 bases; junction bases not matched to a gene: 6. Germline V gene sequence: CDR1 ENHRY, CDR2 SYGVKD. This CDR3 is built from 15 residues. CDR3 region: CAIRGTGGITDTQYF. As DNA, the CDR3 is TGTGCCATCAGGGGAACAGGGGGCATCACAGATACGCAGTATTTT.

V and J are TRBV19 and TRBJ1-4; TRBD1 agrees at 8 bases. The CDR3 is 17 amino acids. The V gene end was trimmed by 5 bases and the J gene end by 4 bases; junction bases not matched to a gene: 12. Germline V gene data show CDR1 as LNHDA and CDR2 as SQIVND (reference sequence). The CDR3, as DNA: TGTGCCAGTAGTCCATCGGACAGGGCATCCAATAATGAAAAACTGTTTTTT. Translating it yields CASSPSDRASNNEKLFF. The full variable domain, rest sourced from reference TRBV19 and TRBJ1-4, is DGGITQSPKYLFRKEGQNVTLSCEQNLNHDAMYWYRQDPGQGLRLIYYSQIVNDFQKGDIAEGYSVSREKKESFPLTVTSAQKNPTAFYLCASSPSDRASNNEKLFFGSGTQLSVL.

The J gene is TRBJ1-3, the V gene TRBV11-2, with a weak D call TRBD1 (6 bases). In germline, CDR1 is SGHAT, CDR2 FQNNGV. V gave up 4 bases and J gave up 8 bases, with 18 bases separating them. This CDR3 has 15 residues. The CDR3 reads CASSSDRTASDTIYF. CDR3 DNA: TGTGCCAGCAGCTCCGACCGGACAGCGAGTGACACCATATATTTT.

The V and J genes are TRBV2 and TRBJ1-2; TRBD1 might be the D (5 bases). V lost 3 bases and J 4 bases, leaving 12 bases between the germline ends. The CDR3 is 14 residues long. Germline V gives CDR1 SNHLY, CDR2 FYNNEI. The CDR3 region has the DNA TGTGCCAGCAGTGAGGTCAGGGCACTCTATGGCTACACCTTC. This sequence encodes CASSEVRALYGYTF. Full variable domain (rest looked up from reference TRBV2 and TRBJ1-2): EPEVTQTPSHQVTQMGQEVILRCVPISNHLYFYWYRQILGQKVEFLVSFYNNEISEKSEIFDDQFSVERPDGSNFTLKIRSTKLEDSAMYFCASSEVRALYGYTFGSGTRLTVV.

V and J are TRBV19 and TRBJ1-5, with TRBD1 matching over 10 bases. V shed 6 bases, J shed 7 bases, and the junction held 12 bases outside the gene matches. The CDR3 loop spans 16 amino acids. Per germline, CDR1 LNHDA and CDR2 SQIVND (reference sequence). The DNA of the CDR3 is TGTGCCAGTAGGTCCATCGGACAGGGGGGCGGCCAGCCCCAGCATTTT. This encodes CASRSIGQGGGQPQHF.

The CDR3 nucleotides are TGTGCCAGCTCCCCCGGTGGGGGCGACTATGGCTACACCTTC. Its translation: CASSPGGGDYGYTF. The V and J genes are TRBV28 and TRBJ1-2; weak D call: TRBD1 (6 bases). Germline lookup yields CDR1 MDHEN and CDR2 SYDVKM. The length of the CDR3 is 14 residues. The ends were cut back, 8 bases at V and 3 bases at J, with 16 bases in the middle.

V gene TRBV7-9 combines with J gene TRBJ1-6; possible D gene TRBD1, 5 bases. Germline-derived CDR1 and CDR2 are SEHNR and FQNEAQ (reference sequence). The V gene lost 5 bases and the J gene lost 9 bases, with 11 bases spanning the gap. The CDR3 has 13 amino acids. The CDR3 DNA follows: TGTGCCAGCAGCCGACGGGGGGTTTCACCCCTCCACTTT. This encodes CASSRRGVSPLHF.

This chain joins TRBV2 and TRBJ1-1; possibly TRBD1 for D (6 bases). The V end lost 7 bases, the J end lost 1 base, and 13 bases lay between the germline ends. Germline CDR1 reads SNHLY; CDR2 reads FYNNEI. There are 14 residues in the CDR3. As DNA, the CDR3 is TGTGCCAGCAATTTTTGGACAGCGAACACTGAAGCTTTCTTT. As protein: CASNFWTANTEAFF.

This clone was picked up many times. This sequence joins TRBV9 and TRBJ2-3; maybe TRBD2 (6 bases). Trimming took 4 bases from V and 6 from J, leaving 21 bases between them. Per germline, CDR1 SGDLS and CDR2 YYNGEE. This CDR3 region has 16 residues. Here the CDR3 reads CASSPRGAGPGDTQYF. The CDR3 DNA follows: TGTGCCAGCAGCCCCCGGGGAGCGGGTCCTGGGGATACGCAGTATTTT.

The rearrangement uses TRBV28 and TRBJ1-4; D ambiguous. The CDR3 totals 12 residues. V was cut by 5 bases and J by 8 bases, with 9 bases left in between. Germline CDR1 is MDHEN and CDR2 is SYDVKM. CDR3 residues: CASSENREKLFF. CDR3 DNA sequence: TGTGCCAGCAGTGAGAATCGGGAAAAACTGTTTTTT.

This clone was observed a few times. The rearrangement uses TRBV23-1 and TRBJ1-1; no reliable D call. TRBV23-1 qualifies as an ORF whose function is uncertain. The CDR3 is 15 residues long. Trimming cost V 0 bases and J 5 bases, with 13 bases left between them. This chain's CDR3 is CASSQSGRTGTEAFF. The CDR3 DNA is TGCGCCAGCAGTCAATCAGGGCGCACGGGGACTGAAGCTTTCTTT.